This T cell receptor (beta chain) was sequenced in a study of blood T cell repertoires in COVID-19. Study-level information: Researchers got acute and convalescent COVID-19 samples from the United States, Italy and Spain. PBMCs, B-cell-depleted T cells, or T cells provided the cDNA or gDNA that made up the material.

Per the germline V gene, CDR1 is SGHVS and CDR2 is FQNEAQ. J gave up 6 bases and V 5 bases, and 8 bases lay outside the gene matches. The CDR3 length is 15 residues. Original processing notes: Quantification of nucleated cells was approximated via reference gene primer amplification. Some clones are missing from TCRdb's copy, which holds only in-frame ones; the method was immunoSEQ multiplex PCR. That table is the source of V, J and clone size, and D and trimming were worked out from the DNA. The sample shows approximately 140,000 clones, 60% to 85% of them seen only once. This receptor was obtained from a man aged 45-65 years with acute or convalescent COVID-19. The V gene is TRBV7-8, the J gene TRBJ1-5; 9 bases align to TRBD1. Input material: peripheral blood. The CDR3: CASSGDRVGIQPQHF. CDR3 coding DNA: TGTGCCAGCAGCGGGGACAGGGTAGGAATTCAGCCCCAGCATTTT.